This T cell receptor beta chain was profiled in a study of cytomegalovirus exposure and HLA in healthy donors. General study findings and limits: Another analysis was done later, and it associated 16,951 TCR beta sequences with HLA alleles at 0.05 false discovery rate. Owing to their indistinguishability, certain V segments, notably TRBV6-2 and TRBV6-3, were excluded.

Primers: 60 Vbeta forward and 13 Jbeta reverse. TCRdb keeps only in-frame clones here, not all; method: immunoSEQ multiplex PCR. The sample includes 100,000 to 150,000 clones, around three quarters of them seen just once. Germline assignment: CDR1 MDHEN and CDR2 SYDVKM. Trimming took 1 base from V and 2 from J, leaving 15 bases between them. The CDR3 has 17 residues. A remark on this clone: Antigen: not known.

Input material: PBMCs. This receptor was identified in a man younger than 45 in good health and CMV-seropositive. The J gene is TRBJ1-3, the V gene TRBV28, with D maybe TRBD1 (6 bases). DNA for the CDR3: TGTGCCAGCAGTTTATCAGGACAGCGGATTACTGGAAACACCATATATTTT. Its protein product is CASSLSGQRITGNTIYF.